The present T cell receptor (beta chain) was sequenced within a study of neurological immune-mediated disorders. Findings and limits, study-wide: The absence of any CDR3 amino acid sequence shared by expanded clones across subjects suggests that repertoires were private in all groups.

TCRdb re-analysed the 5' RACE reads in MiXCR, keeping a single row per CDR3 protein. Here the sample spans around 66,000 distinct CDR3 sequences, roughly 5% being singletons. Details on this clonotype: Its cognate antigen is unknown.

The germline V gene has CDR1 MDHEN and CDR2 SYDVKM. The CDR3 length is 14 residues. The germline V and J ends were trimmed by 1 base and 7 bases, with 14 bases remaining between them. Sequencing input: PBMCs. This receptor was obtained from a woman in her twenties or thirties with multiple sclerosis. The chain is built from TRBV28 and TRBJ2-7; D not certain. Written as DNA, the CDR3 is TGTGCCAGCAGTTTATTTTACGGAGTTTCAGAGCAGTACTTC. The encoded protein is CASSLFYGVSEQYF.